A selection of T cell receptor beta chains follows, all from one sample in a study of blood T cell repertoires in COVID-19. The protocol was immunoSEQ multiplex PCR, while the TCRdb copy is restricted to in-frame clones and leaves out a portion. Here the sample spans nearly 110,000 clones, almost 85% being singletons. The sample comprised peripheral blood. The receptor set was obtained from a human donor in a cohort sampled during active COVID-19. CDR3s leave out the opening cysteine and the closing phenylalanine or tryptophan.

TRBJ1-2 TRBV7-8 ASSLAWDRRHLT
TRBJ2-1 TRBV28 ASSPPRGRGF
TRBJ2-7 TRBV3-1/TRBV3-2 ASGVAGGRGEQY
TRBJ1-2 TRBV15 ATSRPGTPNYGYT
TRBJ1-6 TRBV2 ASRRFTGGRNSPLH
TRBJ2-3 TRBV27 ASRGASGRSPDTQY
TRBJ1-5 TRBV7-9 ASSLASQPQH
TRBJ1-1 TRBV7-2 ASSFRGWNTEAF
TRBJ2-2 TRBV30 AWSAPGLAGVHTGELF
TRBJ2-5 TRBV3-1/TRBV3-2 ASSQDSLAASY
TRBJ1-3 TRBV28 ASSPPGTAGNTIY
TRBJ1-3 TRBV18 ASSPPGLSGNTIY
TRBJ2-1 TRBV14 ASSQEGGWSYNEQF
TRBJ2-2 TRBV10-3 AISEREYTGELF
TRBJ2-1 TRBV6-5 ASSYSLVSEQF
TRBJ2-7 TRBV27 ASVATYSRNSYEQY
TRBJ2-2 TRBV18 ASSKQGDTGELF
TRBJ1-5 TRBV4-3 ASSQDGGNQPQH
TRBJ2-1 TRBV5-6 ASSYIRGTDEQF
TRBJ2-5 TRBV19 ASSIGTPNDRGTQY
TRBJ2-7 TRBV27 ASSPETSGLTYEQY
TRBJ2-5 TRBV19 ASSNEGLAGKETQY
TRBJ2-2 TRBV2 ASSVSTGELF
TRBJ2-7 TRBV2 ASSGYASGIPHEQY
TRBJ2-3 TRBV5-1 ASSLEGGGTDTQY
TRBJ2-2 TRBV7-9 ASRLGGSGSPLF
TRBJ2-5 TRBV25-1 ASSLAGLYQETQY
TRBJ1-1 TRBV27 ASSLYGTGVVRAF
TRBJ2-7 TRBV7-9 ASSVTGGEQY
TRBJ2-2 TRBV9 ASSVEGSGRSGELF
TRBJ1-1 TRBV5-6 ASSLMQMNTEAF
TRBJ1-5 TRBV6-1 ASSDISNQPQH
TRBJ2-1 TRBV7-9 ASSRTATYNEQF
TRBJ2-2 TRBV19 ASSLLAGAAGELF
TRBJ1-1 TRBV11-3 ASSFGGNTEAF
TRBJ2-1 TRBV5-1 ASSLPGLDLNEQF
TRBJ2-3 TRBV29-1 SVEERSSGRVFQTDTQY
TRBJ1-6 TRBV6-2/TRBV6-3 ASSLSGRSPLH
TRBJ1-4 TRBV6-2/TRBV6-3 ASSYYLPGATNEKLF
TRBJ2-3 TRBV4-2 ASSQGASGRNTDTQY
TRBJ1-5 TRBV20-1 SASLGSNQPQH
TRBJ1-1 TRBV18 ASSLLSQGDFNTEAF
TRBJ1-2 TRBV6-5 ASRRTGGNYGYT
TRBJ1-5 TRBV19 ASSGTGSGGEPQH
TRBJ1-2 TRBV12-3/TRBV12-4 ASRGGIGSST
TRBJ1-1 TRBV5-1 ASSLNRDTEAF
TRBJ2-1 TRBV5-1 ASSLEVRGYNEQF
TRBJ2-5 TRBV7-2 ASSSRWDTEETQY
TRBJ1-4 TRBV30 AWAPVSTNEKLF
TRBJ2-7 TRBV27 ATIGGLPFGHEQY
TRBJ2-3 TRBV27 ASSPSLAGGADTQY
TRBJ2-1 TRBV7-9 ASSLAGGGNEQF
TRBJ1-2 TRBV30 AWTGRRARPLDGYT
TRBJ2-2 TRBV6-4 ASSESGMTGELF
TRBJ2-3 TRBV5-1 ASSPGHTDTQY
TRBJ2-2 TRBV19 ASSTGTYNTGELF
TRBJ1-2 TRBV4-3 ASSQQQGWAYGYT
TRBJ1-1 TRBV4-1 ASSHPTLPVSPNTEAF
TRBJ2-1 TRBV19 ASSIARDIYNEQF
TRBJ2-3 TRBV6-6 ASRSGTTSTDTQY